A single sample is the source of the 15 T cell receptor beta chains below, sequenced in a study of Graves' ophthalmopathy and Graves' hyperthyroidism. Investigators amplified TCR beta CDR3 regions from RNA transcripts. An opening RT-PCR round employed HTBI primers and preceded a second-round multiplex PCR. TCRdb re-analysed the multiplex PCR reads in MiXCR, keeping a single row per CDR3 protein. Of about 220,000 distinct CDR3 sequences listed, roughly 21% are singletons. Sequencing input: peripheral blood. Source of these receptors: a woman aged 50 to 60 with Graves' ophthalmopathy.

At least ten counts were recorded for this clonotype. The genes are TRBV18 and TRBJ1-1; D not certain. The CDR3 is made up of 13 amino acids. The V and J ends lost 6 bases and 1 base respectively, with 9 bases between them. Germline CDR1 and CDR2: KGHSH and LQKENI. CDR3 in DNA: TGTGCCAGCTCGAGGAACAGGAACACTGAAGCTTTCTTT. Encoded protein: CASSRNRNTEAFF.

This clonotype was found many times. The chain has TRBV6-1 and TRBJ1-5, with D possibly being TRBD1 (5 bases). Germline V gene sequence: CDR1 MNHNS, CDR2 SASEGT. This CDR3 is 12 amino acids long. V was shortened by 10 bases and J by 3 bases, with 10 bases between the two germline ends. The CDR3, as DNA: TGTGCCACGGGGGGGACCAATCAGCCCCAGCATTTT. Encoded protein: CATGGTNQPQHF.

A word on this clonotype: Mismatch with germline at one junction end may stem from a read error. The chain joins TRBV24-1 to TRBJ1-2, with unresolved D. CDR3 length: 16 amino acids. Germline loops: CDR1 KGHDR, CDR2 SFDVKD. The CDR3 protein is CATSDSRLGKGYGYIF. The CDR3 region has the DNA TGTGCCACCAGTGATTCCCGACTGGGAAAGGGCTATGGCTACATCTTC.

This clonotype was observed at least ten times. The V and J genes are TRBV6-5 and TRBJ2-6, with 7 positions matching TRBD1. V was pared by 8 bases and J by 4 bases, with 11 bases of the junction left unmatched. Germline CDR1 is MNHEY and CDR2 is SVGAGI. This CDR3 region has 16 residues. CDR3 residues: CASEGAGMRGANVLTF. As DNA, the CDR3 is TGTGCCAGCGAGGGGGCCGGGATGAGGGGGGCCAACGTCCTGACTTTC.

This clonotype was observed many times. This chain connects TRBV6-1 to TRBJ2-4, with 7 bases aligning to TRBD2. Germline CDR1 and CDR2: MNHNS and SASEGT. The CDR3 has 11 residues. J lost 6 bases, V lost 10 bases, and 3 bases had no gene match. The CDR3 region has the DNA TGTGCCACTCGGGAGGTAAACATTCAGTACTTC. This encodes CATREVNIQYF.

This clonotype has a handful of counts. The CDR3 DNA sequence: TGCGCCAGCAGTCCCGGCCCGACTAGACCGAGCTCCTACGAGCAGTACTTC. As protein: CASSPGPTRPSSYEQYF. The rearrangement links TRBV5-1 to TRBJ2-7; D may be TRBD2 (6 bases). The CDR3 is 17 amino acids. Germline-derived CDR1 and CDR2 are SGHRS and YFSETQ. Trimming shortened V by 5 bases and J by 0 bases, and 21 bases separated the two germline ends.

This rearrangement joins TRBV5-1 to TRBJ2-2; D not resolved. Germline CDR1 SGHRS, CDR2 YFSETQ. V was trimmed by 4 bases and J by 1 base, leaving 8 bases between them. The CDR3 is made up of 14 amino acids. The CDR3 DNA reads as TGCGCCAGCAGCCCCGCTTTGAACACCGGGGAGCTGTTTTTT. Translated, it gives CASSPALNTGELFF.

This clonotype was recorded many times. The chain employs TRBV7-2 and TRBJ2-7, with 9 bases matching TRBD2. The V gene's germline CDR1 is SGHTA and CDR2 FQGNSA. V lost 5 bases and J lost 3; bases outside the gene matches: 8. The CDR3 totals 15 residues. The CDR3 DNA is TGTGCCAGCAGCACCCGTAGCGGGAGTAACTACGAGCAGTACTTC. It yields the protein CASSTRSGSNYEQYF.

Many counts were recorded for this clonotype. The genes are TRBV6-5 and TRBJ2-5, with D perhaps matching TRBD1 or TRBD2 (6 bases each). The CDR3 sequence is 14 residues long. Trimming removed 2 bases at V and 5 bases at J, with 12 bases between. Germline V lookup: CDR1 MNHEY, CDR2 SVGAGI. DNA for the CDR3: TGTGCCAGCAGTTACGTCGGGGGCCAGGAGACCCAGTACTTC. Protein product: CASSYVGGQETQYF.

J is TRBJ2-5 and V is TRBV5-1; 11 bases are shared with TRBD2. J gave up 12 bases and V 0 bases, and 10 bases lay outside the gene matches. The CDR3 has 15 amino acids. Looked up from germline, CDR1 is SGHRS and CDR2 is YFSETQ. The CDR3 nucleotides read TGCGCCAGCAGCTTGGAGGGGGCTAGCGGGAGGCCGAAGTACTTC. It encodes CASSLEGASGRPKYF.

This clonotype was observed many times. The chain uses TRBV11-2 and TRBJ1-1, with 9 bases matching TRBD1. The CDR3 has 16 amino acids. Germline assignment: CDR1 SGHAT and CDR2 FQNNGV. J lost 8 bases, V lost 3 bases, and 13 bases had no gene match. The CDR3 bases are TGTGCCAGCAGCTTTGTCTCCGGGACAGGGCCTAAGGAAGCTTTCTTT. Protein product: CASSFVSGTGPKEAFF.

In regard to this clonotype: Being one base from a much bigger clone, this may be a read error. The chain combines TRBV30 with TRBJ1-1; D gene uncertain. Germline loops: CDR1 GTSNPN, CDR2 SVGIG (reference sequence). The CDR3 totals 12 residues. The CDR3 here is CAWRDPDTEASF. The CDR3 nucleotides are TGTGCCTGGAGGGACCCTGACACTGAAGCTTCCTTT.

This clonotype was counted at least ten times. The CDR3 region is CASRRVGDYGYTF. The CDR3 nucleotides are TGTGCCAGTAGAAGGGTAGGAGACTATGGCTACACCTTC. The chain uses TRBV19 and TRBJ1-2; D is unresolved. This CDR3 region has 13 residues. CDR1 and CDR2 (germline): LNHDA, SQIVND (reference sequence). Between the trimmed V and J ends, which lost 6 bases and 3 bases, there was a span of 11 bases.

This clonotype has a count of ten or more. This rearrangement joins TRBV5-1 to TRBJ1-2; 9 positions match TRBD1. The V gene's germline CDR1 is SGHRS and CDR2 YFSETQ. The CDR3 sequence is 15 residues long. V shed 4 bases, J shed 7 bases, and the junction held 11 bases outside the gene matches. DNA for the CDR3: TGCGCCAGCAGCCAGACCGGGACAGGGACAATTGGCTACACCTTC. It yields the protein CASSQTGTGTIGYTF. The whole variable domain, filled in from reference TRBV5-1 and TRBJ1-2, reads KAGVTQTPRYLIKTRGQQVTLSCSPISGHRSVSWYQQTPGQGLQFLFEYFSETQRNKGNFPGRFSGRQFSNSRSEMNVSTLELGDSALYLCASSQTGTGTIGYTFGSGTRLTVV.

Concerning this clonotype: A much larger clone lies a single base off, so this may be a read error. This chain joins TRBV6-5 and TRBJ2-2; 13 positions agree with TRBD2. There are 16 residues in the CDR3. Germline loops: CDR1 MNHEY, CDR2 SVGAGI. The CDR3 coding sequence is TGTGACAGCAGTTATGGACTAGCGGGAGTCCCCGGGGAGCTGTTTTTT. Its protein is CDSSYGLAGVPGELFF.